The clone carrying this T cell receptor (beta chain) came up once. Its antigen is not known. Through a sample-barcoded 5' primer and a J-beta primer mix, a second PCR was run for 7 to 11 cycles. The template-switch adaptor was a 5' adaptor with 12 random nucleotides. It tagged each cDNA molecule. TCRdb re-derived calls from the 5' RACE reads in MiXCR, one entry per CDR3 protein. The sample lists about 1 million distinct CDR3 sequences; 45% were seen once. This specimen comes from a study of blood T cells in healthy people across ages. V lost 5 bases, J lost 3 bases, and 13 bases lay in between. The CDR3 contains 13 residues. Germline V gives CDR1 DFQATT, CDR2 SNEGSKA (reference sequence). Study-level points and caveats: Age brought a roughly linear fall in TCR beta diversity measured per million T cells. What prevented conclusive comparison of naive and antigen-experienced cells was that PBMCs were unsorted.

The V gene is TRBV20-1, the J gene TRBJ1-1, with D possibly being TRBD1 (6 bases). The sample consisted of blood. The TCR sequence derives from a woman aged 60 to 75 in good health. CDR3 sequence (DNA): TGCAGTGCTGTAGCAGGGGCGGACACTGAAGCTTTCTTT. Encoded protein: CSAVAGADTEAFF.